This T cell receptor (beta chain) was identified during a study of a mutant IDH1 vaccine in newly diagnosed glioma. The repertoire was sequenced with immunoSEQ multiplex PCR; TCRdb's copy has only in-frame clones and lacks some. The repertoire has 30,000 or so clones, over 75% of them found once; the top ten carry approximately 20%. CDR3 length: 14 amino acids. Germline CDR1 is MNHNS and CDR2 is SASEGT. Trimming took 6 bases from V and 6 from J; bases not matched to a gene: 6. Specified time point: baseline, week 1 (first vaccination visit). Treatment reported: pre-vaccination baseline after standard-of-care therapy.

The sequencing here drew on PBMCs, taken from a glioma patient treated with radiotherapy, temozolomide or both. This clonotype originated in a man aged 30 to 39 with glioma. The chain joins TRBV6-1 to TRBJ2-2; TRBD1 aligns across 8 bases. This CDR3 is CASSGQGHPGELFF. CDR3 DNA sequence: TGTGCCAGCAGCGGACAGGGCCATCCCGGGGAGCTGTTTTTT.